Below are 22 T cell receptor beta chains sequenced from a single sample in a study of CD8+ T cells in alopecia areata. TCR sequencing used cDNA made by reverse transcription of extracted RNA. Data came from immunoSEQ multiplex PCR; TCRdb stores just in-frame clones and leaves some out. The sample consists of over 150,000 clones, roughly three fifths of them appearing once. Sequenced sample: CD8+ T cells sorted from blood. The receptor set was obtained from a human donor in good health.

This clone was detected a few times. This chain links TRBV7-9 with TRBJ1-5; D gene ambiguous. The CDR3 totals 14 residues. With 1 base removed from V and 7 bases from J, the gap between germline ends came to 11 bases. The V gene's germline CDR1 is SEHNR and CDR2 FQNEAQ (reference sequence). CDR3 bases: TGTGCCAGCAGCTTAGGAGGAGTCACCCAGCCCCAGCATTTT. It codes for CASSLGGVTQPQHF.

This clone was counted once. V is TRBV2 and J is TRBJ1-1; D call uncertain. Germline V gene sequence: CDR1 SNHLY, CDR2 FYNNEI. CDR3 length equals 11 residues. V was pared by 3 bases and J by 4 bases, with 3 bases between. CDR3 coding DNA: TGTGCCAGCAGTGAGGTCACTGAAGCTTTCTTT. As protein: CASSEVTEAFF.

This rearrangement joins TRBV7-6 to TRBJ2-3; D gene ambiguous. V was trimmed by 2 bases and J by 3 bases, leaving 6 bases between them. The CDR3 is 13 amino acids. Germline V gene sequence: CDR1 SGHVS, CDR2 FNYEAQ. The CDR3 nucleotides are TGTGCCAGCAGCTTACGTCTTACAGATACGCAGTATTTT. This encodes CASSLRLTDTQYF.

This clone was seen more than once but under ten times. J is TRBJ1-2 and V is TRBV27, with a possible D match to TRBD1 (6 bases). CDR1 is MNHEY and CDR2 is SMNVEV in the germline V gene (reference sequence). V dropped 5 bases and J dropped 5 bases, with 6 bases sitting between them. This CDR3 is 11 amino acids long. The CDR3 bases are TGTGCCAGCAGTCAGGGGTATGGCTACACCTTC. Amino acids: CASSQGYGYTF.

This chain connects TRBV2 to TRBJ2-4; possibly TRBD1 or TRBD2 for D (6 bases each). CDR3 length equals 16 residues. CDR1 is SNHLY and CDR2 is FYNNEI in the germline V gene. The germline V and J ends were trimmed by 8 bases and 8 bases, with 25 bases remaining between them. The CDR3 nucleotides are TGTGCCAGCGGCCCGATAGAGGGGGGCCCTAAGGACATTCAGTACTTC. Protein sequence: CASGPIEGGPKDIQYF.

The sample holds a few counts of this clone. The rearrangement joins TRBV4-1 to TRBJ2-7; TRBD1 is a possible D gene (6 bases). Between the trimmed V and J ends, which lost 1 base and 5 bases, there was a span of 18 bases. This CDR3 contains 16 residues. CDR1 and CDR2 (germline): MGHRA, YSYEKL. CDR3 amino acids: CASSQVRGEQGNEQYF. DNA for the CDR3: TGCGCCAGCAGCCAAGTTCGGGGCGAACAGGGCAACGAGCAGTACTTC.

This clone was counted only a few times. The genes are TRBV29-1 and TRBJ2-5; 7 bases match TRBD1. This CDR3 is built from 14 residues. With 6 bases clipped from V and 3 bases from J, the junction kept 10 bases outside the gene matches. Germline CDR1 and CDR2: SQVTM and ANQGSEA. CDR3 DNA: TGCAGCGTGGACAGGACCAACGTAAAAGAGACCCAGTACTTC. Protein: CSVDRTNVKETQYF.

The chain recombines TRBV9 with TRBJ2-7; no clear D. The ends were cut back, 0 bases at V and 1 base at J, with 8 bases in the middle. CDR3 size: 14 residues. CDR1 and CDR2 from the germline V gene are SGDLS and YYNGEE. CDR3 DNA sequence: TGTGCCAGCAGCGTAGCTTCATCGTCCTACGAGCAGTACTTC. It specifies CASSVASSSYEQYF.

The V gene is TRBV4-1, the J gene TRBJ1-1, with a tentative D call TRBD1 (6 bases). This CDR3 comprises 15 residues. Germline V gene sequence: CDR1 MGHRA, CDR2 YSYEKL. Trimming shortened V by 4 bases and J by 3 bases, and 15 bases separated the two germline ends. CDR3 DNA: TGCGCCAGCAGCCTCTTGGGCGGGGGCCACACTGAAGCTTTCTTT. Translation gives CASSLLGGGHTEAFF.

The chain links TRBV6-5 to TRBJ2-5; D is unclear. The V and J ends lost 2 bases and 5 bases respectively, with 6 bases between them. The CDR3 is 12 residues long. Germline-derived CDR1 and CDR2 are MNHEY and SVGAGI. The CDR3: CASSYPAETQYF. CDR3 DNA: TGTGCCAGCAGTTACCCAGCGGAGACCCAGTACTTC.

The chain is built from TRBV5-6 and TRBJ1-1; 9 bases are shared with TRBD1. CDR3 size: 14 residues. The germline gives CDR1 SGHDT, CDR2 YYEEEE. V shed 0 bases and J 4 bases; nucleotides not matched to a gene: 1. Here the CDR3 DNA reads TGTGCCAGCAGCTTGGAGGACAGGGGCACTGAAGCTTTCTTT. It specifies CASSLEDRGTEAFF.

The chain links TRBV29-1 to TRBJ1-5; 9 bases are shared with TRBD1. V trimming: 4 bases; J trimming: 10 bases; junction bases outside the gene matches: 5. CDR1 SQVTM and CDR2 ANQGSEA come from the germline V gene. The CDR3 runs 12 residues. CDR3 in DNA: TGCAGCGTTGTTGGGGGACAGGGCCCCCAGCATTTT. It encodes CSVVGGQGPQHF.

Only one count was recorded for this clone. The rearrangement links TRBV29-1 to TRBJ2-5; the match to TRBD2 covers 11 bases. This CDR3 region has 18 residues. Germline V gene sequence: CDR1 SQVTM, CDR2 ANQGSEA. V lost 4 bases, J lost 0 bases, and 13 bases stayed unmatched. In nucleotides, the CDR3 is TGCAGCGTTGGATTGGCTAGCGGGGGGATAGGGTACCAAGAGACCCAGTACTTC. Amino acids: CSVGLASGGIGYQETQYF.

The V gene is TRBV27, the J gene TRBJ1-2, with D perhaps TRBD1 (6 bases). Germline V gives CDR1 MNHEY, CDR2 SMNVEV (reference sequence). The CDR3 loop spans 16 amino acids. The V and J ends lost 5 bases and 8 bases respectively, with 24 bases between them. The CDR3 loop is CASSPGISAGGNGYTF. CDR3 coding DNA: TGTGCCAGCAGTCCCGGTATCTCGGCGGGGGGCAACGGCTACACCTTC.

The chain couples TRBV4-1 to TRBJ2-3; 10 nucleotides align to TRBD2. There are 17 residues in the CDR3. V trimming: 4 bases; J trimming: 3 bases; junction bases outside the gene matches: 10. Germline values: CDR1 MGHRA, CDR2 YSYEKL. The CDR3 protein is CASSPHTSGDVTDTQYF. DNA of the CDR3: TGCGCCAGCAGCCCGCACACTAGCGGGGATGTTACAGATACGCAGTATTTT.

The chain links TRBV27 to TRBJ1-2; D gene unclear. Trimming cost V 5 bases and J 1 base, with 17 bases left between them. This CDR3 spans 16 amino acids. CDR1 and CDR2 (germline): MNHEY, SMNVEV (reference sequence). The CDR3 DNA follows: TGTGCCAGCAGTCCAAGGACCGATACAAGTAACTATGGCTACACCTTC. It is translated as CASSPRTDTSNYGYTF.

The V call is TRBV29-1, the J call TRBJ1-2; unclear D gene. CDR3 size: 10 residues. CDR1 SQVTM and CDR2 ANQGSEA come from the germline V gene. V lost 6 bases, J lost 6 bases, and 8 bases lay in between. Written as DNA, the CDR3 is TGCAGCGTCAGAGATGATGGCTACACCTTC. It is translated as CSVRDDGYTF.

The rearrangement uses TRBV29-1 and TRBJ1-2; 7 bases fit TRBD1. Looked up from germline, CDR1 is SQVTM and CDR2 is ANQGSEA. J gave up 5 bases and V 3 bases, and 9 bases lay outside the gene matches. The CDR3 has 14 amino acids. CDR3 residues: CSVDTQGTSYGYTF. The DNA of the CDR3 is TGCAGCGTTGATACACAGGGGACTAGTTATGGCTACACCTTC.

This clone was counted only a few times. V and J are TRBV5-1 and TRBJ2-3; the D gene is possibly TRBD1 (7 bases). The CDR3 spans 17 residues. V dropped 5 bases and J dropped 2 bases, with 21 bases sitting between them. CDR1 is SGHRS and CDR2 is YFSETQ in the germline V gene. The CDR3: CASRSDPDRDFTDTQYF. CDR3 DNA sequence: TGCGCCAGCAGGTCAGACCCCGACAGGGACTTCACAGATACGCAGTATTTT. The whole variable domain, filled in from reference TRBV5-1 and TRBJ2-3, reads KAGVTQTPRYLIKTRGQQVTLSCSPISGHRSVSWYQQTPGQGLQFLFEYFSETQRNKGNFPGRFSGRQFSNSRSEMNVSTLELGDSALYLCASRSDPDRDFTDTQYFGPGTRLTVL.

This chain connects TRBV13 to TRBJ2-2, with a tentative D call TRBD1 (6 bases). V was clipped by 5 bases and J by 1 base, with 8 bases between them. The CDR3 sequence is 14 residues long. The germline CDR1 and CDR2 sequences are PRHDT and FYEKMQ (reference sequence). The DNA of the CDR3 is TGTGCCAGCAGCCCGGGACAGAACACCGGGGAGCTGTTTTTT. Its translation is CASSPGQNTGELFF. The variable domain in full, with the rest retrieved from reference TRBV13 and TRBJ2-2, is AAGVIQSPRHLIKEKRETATLKCYPIPRHDTVYWYQQGPGQDPQFLISFYEKMQSDKGSIPDRFSAQQFSDYHSELNMSSLELGDSALYFCASSPGQNTGELFFGEGSRLTVL.

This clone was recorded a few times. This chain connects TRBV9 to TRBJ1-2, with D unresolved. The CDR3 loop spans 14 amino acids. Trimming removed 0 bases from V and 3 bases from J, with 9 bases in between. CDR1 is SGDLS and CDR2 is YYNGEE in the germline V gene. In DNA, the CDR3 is TGTGCCAGCAGCGTAGTGCAGGCCGACTATGGCTACACCTTC. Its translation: CASSVVQADYGYTF.

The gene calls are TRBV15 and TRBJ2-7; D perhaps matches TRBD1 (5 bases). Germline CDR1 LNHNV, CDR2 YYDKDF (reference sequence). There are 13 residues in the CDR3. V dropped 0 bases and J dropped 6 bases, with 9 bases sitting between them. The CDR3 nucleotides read TGTGCCACCAGCAGAGATGTAGGGGCCGAGCAGTACTTC. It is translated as CATSRDVGAEQYF.